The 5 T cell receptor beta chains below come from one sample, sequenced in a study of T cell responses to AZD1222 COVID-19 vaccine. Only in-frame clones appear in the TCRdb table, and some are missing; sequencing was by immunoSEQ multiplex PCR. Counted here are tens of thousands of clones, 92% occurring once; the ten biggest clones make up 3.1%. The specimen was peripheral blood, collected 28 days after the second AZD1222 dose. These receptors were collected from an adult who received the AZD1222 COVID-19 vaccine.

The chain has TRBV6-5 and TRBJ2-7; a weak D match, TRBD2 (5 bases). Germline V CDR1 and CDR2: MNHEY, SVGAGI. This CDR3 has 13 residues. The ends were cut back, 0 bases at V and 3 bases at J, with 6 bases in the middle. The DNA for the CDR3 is TGTGCCAGCAGTTACTCGGCGGGCTACGAGCAGTACTTC. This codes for CASSYSAGYEQYF.

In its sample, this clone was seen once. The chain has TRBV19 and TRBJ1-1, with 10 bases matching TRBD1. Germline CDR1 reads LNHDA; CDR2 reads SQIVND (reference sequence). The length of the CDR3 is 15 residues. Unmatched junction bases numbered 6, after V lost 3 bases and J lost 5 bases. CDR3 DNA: TGTGCCAGTAGTATTACCGGGACAGGGGATACTGAAGCTTTCTTT. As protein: CASSITGTGDTEAFF.

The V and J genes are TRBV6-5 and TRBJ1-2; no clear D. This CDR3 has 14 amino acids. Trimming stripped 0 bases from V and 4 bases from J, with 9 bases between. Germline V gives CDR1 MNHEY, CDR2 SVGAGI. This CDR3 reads CASSYSTQTYGYTF. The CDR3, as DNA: TGTGCCAGCAGTTACTCGACTCAGACCTATGGCTACACCTTC.

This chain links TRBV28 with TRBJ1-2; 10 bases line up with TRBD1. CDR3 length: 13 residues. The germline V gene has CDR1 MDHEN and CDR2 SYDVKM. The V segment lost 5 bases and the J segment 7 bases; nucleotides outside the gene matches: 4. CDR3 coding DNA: TGTGCCAGCAGTCGGACAGGGGGGTTTGGCTACACCTTC. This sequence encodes CASSRTGGFGYTF.

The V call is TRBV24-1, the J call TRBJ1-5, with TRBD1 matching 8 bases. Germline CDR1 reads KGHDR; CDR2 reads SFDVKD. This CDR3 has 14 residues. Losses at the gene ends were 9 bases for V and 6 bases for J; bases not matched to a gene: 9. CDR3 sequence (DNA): TGTGCCACCTCAGACAGGGGCATACTTCAGCCCCAGCATTTT. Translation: CATSDRGILQPQHF.